Listed here are 21 T cell receptor beta chains from one sample, sequenced in a study of blood T cell repertoires in COVID-19 (TCRdb year 2020). Libraries were prepared through the immunoSEQ multiplex PCR assay. Here the immuneACCESS table is served through TCRdb, limited to in-frame sequences with V and J called. Missing clones are a known gap in these copies; in checked studies unresolved V genes cover under half, and the rest lacks a known reason. The sample table holds fewer than 400,000 clones, of which about 85% were seen once. The ten largest clones add up to 1.5% to 2% of the sample. The sample comprised PBMCs or T cells enriched from blood (not recorded which). The source is a woman between 25 and 40 years old who had been exposed to COVID-19.

J is TRBJ1-4 and V is TRBV5-5; 7 nucleotides agree with TRBD1. There are 13 residues in the CDR3. Germline lookup yields CDR1 SGHKS and CDR2 YYEKEE (reference sequence). V lost 4 bases and J lost 5; bases outside the gene matches: 2. The CDR3 nucleotides read TGTGCCAGCAGCATGGACAGGAATGAAAAACTGTTTTTT. It codes for CASSMDRNEKLFF.

V gene TRBV4-1 combines with J gene TRBJ2-7; TRBD1 might be the D (6 bases). In germline, CDR1 is MGHRA, CDR2 YSYEKL. This CDR3 contains 15 residues. V lost 1 base to trimming and J lost 4 bases, with 14 bases between them. DNA of the CDR3: TGCGCCAGCAGCCAAGTCGGTGGGCAGGGGTACGAGCAGTACTTC. Translation gives CASSQVGGQGYEQYF.

J is TRBJ2-1 and V is TRBV27, with 7 bases identical to TRBD2. From germline, CDR1 is MNHEY and CDR2 SMNVEV (reference sequence). With V trimmed by 2 bases and J by 5 bases, 9 bases remained unmatched. This CDR3 has 16 amino acids. The CDR3 DNA is TGTGCCAGCAGTTTACGCGGGAGCCAATCTAACAATGAGCAGTTCTTC. As protein: CASSLRGSQSNNEQFF.

The CDR3 sequence is CASSKSQGRRNTEAFF. CDR3 bases: TGTGCCAGCAGCAAAAGCCAGGGGAGACGGAACACTGAAGCTTTCTTT. The rearrangement uses TRBV21-1 and TRBJ1-1; the table gives TRBD1 as D, unverified against the DNA. TRBV21-1 represents a pseudogene. This CDR3 region has 16 residues.

The rearrangement links TRBV5-1 to TRBJ1-3; 8 bases line up with TRBD1. The V and J ends lost 4 bases and 4 bases, in that order; junction bases with no gene match: 7. In germline, CDR1 is SGHRS, CDR2 YFSETQ. The CDR3 sequence is 15 residues long. CDR3 region: CASSADRGLGNTIYF. The CDR3 DNA sequence: TGCGCCAGCAGCGCCGACAGGGGACTAGGAAACACCATATATTTT.

CDR3 sequence reads: CASSLTGPIPDNQPQHF. In DNA, the CDR3 is TGTGCCAGCAGCTTAACAGGGCCCATCCCGGACAATCAGCCCCAGCATTTT. The chain joins TRBV5-8 to TRBJ1-5; D perhaps matches TRBD1 (6 bases). CDR1 is SGHTS, CDR2 YDEGEE, per germline. Trimming pared 2 bases from V and 3 bases from J, leaving 18 bases between. The CDR3 totals 17 residues.

V is TRBV4-2 and J is TRBJ2-7, with TRBD1 identical over 12 bases. The CDR3 consists of 15 residues. V was pared by 0 bases and J by 7 bases, with 4 bases of the junction left unmatched. In germline, CDR1 is LGHNA, CDR2 YNFKEQ. CDR3 sequence (DNA): TGTGCCAGCAGCCAAGAAGGGGACAGGGGGCGGGAGCAGTACTTC. Translating gives CASSQEGDRGREQYF.

This clone turned up a few times. The rearrangement uses TRBV10-1 and TRBJ1-5; no definite D call. The CDR3 runs to 16 residues. The germline V gene encodes CDR1 WNHNN and CDR2 SYGVQD (reference sequence). Deletions cut 0 bases from V and 4 bases from J, with 13 bases between. The CDR3 DNA reads TGCGCCAGCAGTGAGTCGAAACGGGGTTATAATCAGCCCCAGCATTTT. This translates into CASSESKRGYNQPQHF.

This sequence joins TRBV18 and TRBJ1-2; possibly TRBD1 for D (5 bases). The CDR3 totals 15 residues. Germline V CDR1 and CDR2: KGHSH, LQKENI. V shed 5 bases and J shed 7 bases, with 20 bases lying between them. CDR3 nucleotide sequence: TGTGCCAGCTCATCCTTTGGCCGGGGGTCAGGTGGCTACACCTTC. This encodes CASSSFGRGSGGYTF.

The chain links TRBV24-1 to TRBJ1-2, with D unresolved. Germline CDR1 is KGHDR and CDR2 is SFDVKD. Trimming removed 0 bases at V and 4 bases at J, with 8 bases between. CDR3 length: 14 amino acids. The CDR3 region is CATSDLTAGYGYTF. CDR3 nucleotides: TGTGCCACCAGTGATTTGACGGCAGGCTATGGCTACACCTTC.

The CDR3 sequence is CASSDSTGERNTIYF. In DNA, the CDR3 is TGTGCCAGCAGTGACTCTACAGGGGAAAGGAACACCATATATTTT. The chain carries TRBV25-1 and TRBJ1-3; 7 bases align to TRBD1. V lost 3 bases and J lost 7; bases outside the gene matches: 9. The CDR3 has 15 residues. The germline gives CDR1 MGHDK, CDR2 SYGVNS. The complete variable domain, with remaining parts taken from reference TRBV25-1 and TRBJ1-3, reads EADIYQTPRYLVIGTGKKITLECSQTMGHDKMYWYQQDPGMELHLIHYSYGVNSTEKGDLSSESTVSRIRTEHFPLTLESARPSHTSQYLCASSDSTGERNTIYFGEGSWLTVV.

The rearrangement links TRBV7-9 to TRBJ1-1; D not resolved. CDR1 SEHNR and CDR2 FQNEAQ come from the germline V gene (reference sequence). Trimming cost V 4 bases and J 1 base, with 13 bases left between them. This CDR3 is built from 15 residues. Written as DNA, the CDR3 is TGTGCCAGCAGCTCGAGCATGGACTGGAACACTGAAGCTTTCTTT. This codes for CASSSSMDWNTEAFF. Full variable domain (missing parts from reference TRBV7-9 and TRBJ1-1): DTGVSQNPRHKITKRGQNVTFRCDPISEHNRLYWYRQTLGQGPEFLTYFQNEAQLEKSRLLSDRFSAERPKGSFSTLEIQRTEQGDSAMYLCASSSSMDWNTEAFFGQGTRLTVV.

The chain is built from TRBV28 and TRBJ1-2; D might be TRBD1 (6 bases). Germline CDR1 and CDR2: MDHEN and SYDVKM. V lost 4 bases and J lost 6, with 30 bases in between. CDR3 length: 19 residues. This CDR3 reads CASSSNFDKAQLQGDGYTF. The DNA for the CDR3 is TGTGCCAGCAGTTCCAACTTTGACAAGGCCCAGCTACAGGGAGATGGCTACACCTTC.

This sequence joins TRBV12-3 or TRBV12-4 and TRBJ1-2; D is unclear. The CDR3 has 12 amino acids. The germline V and J ends were trimmed by 7 bases and 0 bases, with 6 bases remaining between them. CDR3 region: CASIQANYGYTF. The CDR3 DNA sequence: TGTGCCAGCATCCAGGCTAACTATGGCTACACCTTC.

The V and J genes are TRBV4-1 and TRBJ2-1; TRBD2 aligns across 13 bases. Germline V gene sequence: CDR1 MGHRA, CDR2 YSYEKL. The length of the CDR3 is 16 residues. Trimming at V came to 0 bases and at J to 6 bases, leaving 2 bases not matched to a gene. The DNA of the CDR3 is TGCGCCAGCAGCCAAGAACTAGCGGGGGGGCCCAATGAGCAGTTCTTC. It specifies CASSQELAGGPNEQFF.

This chain joins TRBV5-5 and TRBJ1-5; 7 nucleotides agree with TRBD1. The ends lost 0 bases at V and 5 bases at J; junction bases unmatched: 2. Germline V gene data show CDR1 as SGHKS and CDR2 as YYEKEE (reference sequence). The CDR3 is 14 residues long. The CDR3 bases are TGTGCCAGCAGCTTGGGAGGGGGCTATCAGCCCCAGCATTTT. This codes for CASSLGGGYQPQHF.

The rearrangement uses TRBV3-1 (or the pseudogene TRBV3-2) and TRBJ2-7; tentative D call: TRBD2 (6 bases). The CDR3 runs to 14 residues. Germline assignment: CDR1 LGHDT and CDR2 YNNKEL (reference sequence). The V gene lost 0 bases and the J gene lost 3 bases, with 9 bases spanning the gap. CDR3 sequence reads: CASSQEGLNYEQYF. The CDR3 region has the DNA TGTGCCAGCAGCCAAGAGGGACTGAACTACGAGCAGTACTTC.

This rearrangement joins TRBV7-3 to TRBJ2-3; 10 bases agree with TRBD2. J gave up 6 bases and V 1 base, and 10 bases lay outside the gene matches. CDR1 is SGHTA and CDR2 is FQGTGA in the germline V gene. This CDR3 has 17 residues. The CDR3 DNA reads TGTGCCAGCAGCTTAATGTCCCTAGCGGGAGCGCTGGATACGCAGTATTTT. It is translated as CASSLMSLAGALDTQYF.

V gene TRBV7-3 combines with J gene TRBJ1-1; D not resolved. CDR1 and CDR2 from the germline V gene are SGHTA and FQGTGA. The CDR3 has 13 amino acids. Trimming removed 5 bases at V and 0 bases at J, with 7 bases between. This chain's CDR3 is CASSTQMNTEAFF. The DNA of the CDR3 is TGTGCCAGCAGCACCCAGATGAACACTGAAGCTTTCTTT.

This clone is a singleton in its sample. This chain joins TRBV2 and TRBJ1-1; D uncertain. Germline CDR1 is SNHLY and CDR2 is FYNNEI. The CDR3 has 15 residues. V was clipped by 7 bases and J by 4 bases, with 19 bases between them. The CDR3 sequence is CASTRRTGGSTEAFF. For the CDR3, the DNA is TGTGCCAGCACGCGCCGGACGGGTGGGAGCACTGAAGCTTTCTTT. Filled out from reference TRBV2 and TRBJ1-1, the complete variable domain reads EPEVTQTPSHQVTQMGQEVILRCVPISNHLYFYWYRQILGQKVEFLVSFYNNEISEKSEIFDDQFSVERPDGSNFTLKIRSTKLEDSAMYFCASTRRTGGSTEAFFGQGTRLTVV.

The chain joins TRBV27 to TRBJ1-4; the D is unclear. The V gene's germline CDR1 is MNHEY and CDR2 SMNVEV (reference sequence). CDR3 length equals 15 residues. Trimming took 8 bases from V and 5 from J, leaving 18 bases between them. The CDR3 coding sequence is TGTGCCAGCCGCCCTTTGTCCAGATTGAATGAAAAACTGTTTTTT. Translating it yields CASRPLSRLNEKLFF.